Described below is a single TCR beta chain sequence and its context. The record originates from a study of CD8 T cells in Susac syndrome. RNA amounts of about 0.5 to 1 ug underwent reverse transcription with random hexamers. Across 54 Vbeta and 13 Jbeta, immunoSEQ multiplex PCR amplified TCR beta CDR3. TCRdb re-analysed the immunoSEQ multiplex PCR reads in MiXCR, keeping a single row per CDR3 protein. The sample shows 160,000 or so distinct CDR3 sequences, 94% of them seen only once. The study used treatment-naive patients who had stable or active relapsing-remitting disease as multiple sclerosis controls. Sequencing input: CD4+ T cells from PBMCs. The sequence was obtained from a human donor with multiple sclerosis.

CDR3 region: CASSTDRNTEAFF. The CDR3 DNA reads as TGTGCCAGCAGTACAGACCGGAACACTGAAGCTTTCTTT. The chain combines TRBV7-2 with TRBJ1-1; D uncertain. The CDR3 totals 13 residues. V lost 6 bases and J lost 1, with 9 bases in between. CDR1 and CDR2 from the germline V gene are SGHTA and FQGNSA.